The 8 T cell receptor beta chains below come from one sample, sequenced in a study of cytomegalovirus exposure and HLA in healthy donors. 60 Vbeta and 13 Jbeta primers were used in PCR. The protocol was immunoSEQ multiplex PCR, while the TCRdb copy is restricted to in-frame clones and leaves out a portion. The table has 200,000 or so clones, approximately 81% seen once. The specimen sequenced was PBMCs. These receptors were collected from a young woman in good health and CMV-seropositive.

This clone has only a few counts. The rearrangement uses TRBV4-2 and TRBJ2-5, with a tentative D call TRBD1 (5 bases). Deletions cut 2 bases from V and 5 bases from J, with 12 bases between. Germline loops: CDR1 LGHNA, CDR2 YNFKEQ. This CDR3 region has 14 residues. The CDR3 DNA is TGTGCCAGCAGCCAACGGGCAGGGCGGGAGACCCAGTACTTC. It specifies CASSQRAGRETQYF.

The chain recombines TRBV2 with TRBJ1-2, with TRBD1 matching over 9 bases. Germline CDR1 is SNHLY and CDR2 is FYNNEI. J gave up 8 bases and V 6 bases, and 7 bases lay outside the gene matches. The CDR3 is made up of 13 amino acids. The CDR3 sequence: CASRSQGANGYTF. DNA of the CDR3: TGTGCCAGCAGGTCACAGGGGGCGAACGGCTACACCTTC.

V and J are TRBV1 and TRBJ2-3; the table's TRBD2 call for D was not verified on the DNA. TRBV1 counts as a pseudogene. The CDR3 spans 19 residues. CDR3 in DNA: TGCACCAGCAGCCATGGCGGGACTAGCGGGGGGGCCTGGACAGATACGCAGTATTTT. Translation: CTSSHGGTSGGAWTDTQYF.

In its sample, this clone was seen a few times. The chain links TRBV4-1 to TRBJ1-2; no firm D call. V lost 1 base to trimming and J lost 7 bases, with 7 bases between them. This CDR3 has 12 amino acids. Per germline, CDR1 MGHRA and CDR2 YSYEKL. The CDR3 spells CASSQAGSGYTF. CDR3 bases: TGCGCCAGCAGCCAAGCGGGTAGTGGCTACACCTTC.

J is TRBJ1-1 and V is TRBV6-5; 7 bases fit TRBD1. The CDR3 is 16 amino acids. The V gene's germline CDR1 is MNHEY and CDR2 SVGAGI. J was trimmed by 3 bases and V by 0 bases; bases with no gene match: 7. The CDR3 sequence is CASSYSPTGRHTEAFF. As DNA, the CDR3 is TGTGCCAGCAGTTACTCCCCGACAGGGCGGCACACTGAAGCTTTCTTT.

The rearrangement uses TRBV7-6 and TRBJ2-3, with a tentative D call TRBD1 (5 bases). CDR3 length: 14 amino acids. Trimming removed 5 bases at V and 0 bases at J, with 9 bases between. Germline CDR1 is SGHVS and CDR2 is FNYEAQ. This chain's CDR3 is CASSLRQSTDTQYF. CDR3 coding DNA: TGTGCCAGCAGCCTTCGACAGAGCACAGATACGCAGTATTTT. Filled out from reference TRBV7-6 and TRBJ2-3, the complete variable domain reads GAGVSQSPRYKVTKRGQDVALRCDPISGHVSLYWYRQALGQGPEFLTYFNYEAQQDKSGLPNDRFSAERPEGSISTLTIQRTEQRDSAMYRCASSLRQSTDTQYFGPGTRLTVL.

This clone showed up just once. This rearrangement joins TRBV2 to TRBJ1-6; weak D call: TRBD1 (6 bases). V gave up 6 bases and J gave up 7 bases, with 16 bases separating them. The CDR3 loop spans 15 amino acids. CDR1 and CDR2 (germline): SNHLY, FYNNEI. CDR3 nucleotides: TGTGCCAGCAGCCCGACAGACCAGGGGAATTCACCCCTCCACTTT. Amino acids: CASSPTDQGNSPLHF.

This clone has only a few counts. The chain couples TRBV2 to TRBJ2-1; 10 nucleotides match TRBD2. Germline CDR1 reads SNHLY; CDR2 reads FYNNEI. The CDR3 runs to 21 residues. The V gene end was trimmed by 6 bases and the J gene end by 12 bases; junction bases not matched to a gene: 32. The chain's CDR3 is CASRPQVSGTSDPRRYRLQFF. CDR3 nucleotides: TGTGCCAGCAGGCCACAGGTCTCCGGGACTAGCGACCCGCGACGATACCGGTTGCAGTTCTTC.